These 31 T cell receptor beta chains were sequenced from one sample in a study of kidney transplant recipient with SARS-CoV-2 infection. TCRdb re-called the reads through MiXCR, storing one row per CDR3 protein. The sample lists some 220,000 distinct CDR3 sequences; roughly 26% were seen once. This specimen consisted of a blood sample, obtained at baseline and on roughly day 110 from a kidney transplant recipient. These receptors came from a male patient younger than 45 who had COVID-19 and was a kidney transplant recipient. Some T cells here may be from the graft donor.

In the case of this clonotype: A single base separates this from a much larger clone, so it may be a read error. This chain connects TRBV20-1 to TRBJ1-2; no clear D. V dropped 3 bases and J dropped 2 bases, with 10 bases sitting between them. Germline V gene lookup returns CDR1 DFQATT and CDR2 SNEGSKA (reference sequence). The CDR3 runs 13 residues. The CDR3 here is CSASPGRNYGYTF. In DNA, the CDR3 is TGCAGTGCTAGCCCTGGACGGAACTATGGCTACACCTTC.

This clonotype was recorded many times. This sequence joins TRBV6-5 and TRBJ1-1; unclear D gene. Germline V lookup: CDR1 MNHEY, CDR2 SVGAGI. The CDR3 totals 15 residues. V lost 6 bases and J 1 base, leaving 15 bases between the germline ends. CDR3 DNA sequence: TGTGCCAGCAGCCATCGATTTGACACGAACACTGAAGCTTTCTTT. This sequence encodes CASSHRFDTNTEAFF.

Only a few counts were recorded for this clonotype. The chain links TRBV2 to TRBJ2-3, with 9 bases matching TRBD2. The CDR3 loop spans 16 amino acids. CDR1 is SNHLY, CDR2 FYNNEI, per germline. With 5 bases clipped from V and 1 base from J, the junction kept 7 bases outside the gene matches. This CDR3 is CASSPGAGGGTDTQYF. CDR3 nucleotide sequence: TGTGCCAGCAGTCCCGGAGCGGGAGGTGGCACAGATACGCAGTATTTT.

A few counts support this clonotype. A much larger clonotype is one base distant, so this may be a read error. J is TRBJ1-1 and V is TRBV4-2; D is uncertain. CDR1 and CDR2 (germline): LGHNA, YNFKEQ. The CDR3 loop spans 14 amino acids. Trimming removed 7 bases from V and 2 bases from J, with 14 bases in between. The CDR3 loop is CASNPRRFNTEAFF. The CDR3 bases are TGTGCCAGCAACCCCCGGCGCTTCAACACTGAAGCTTTCTTT.

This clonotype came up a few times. CDR3 sequence: CASSLAGTQYF. The CDR3 region has the DNA TGTGCCAGCAGCTTAGCGGGGACCCAGTACTTC. The gene calls are TRBV7-2 and TRBJ2-5; D unresolved. Germline lookup yields CDR1 SGHTA and CDR2 FQGNSA. CDR3 length equals 11 residues. The ends were cut back, 0 bases at V and 7 bases at J, with 3 bases in the middle. Full variable domain (rest looked up from reference TRBV7-2 and TRBJ2-5): GAGVSQSPSNKVTEKGKDVELRCDPISGHTALYWYRQSLGQGLEFLIYFQGNSAPDKSGLPSDRFSAERTGGSVSTLTIQRTQQEDSAVYLCASSLAGTQYFGPGTRLLVL.

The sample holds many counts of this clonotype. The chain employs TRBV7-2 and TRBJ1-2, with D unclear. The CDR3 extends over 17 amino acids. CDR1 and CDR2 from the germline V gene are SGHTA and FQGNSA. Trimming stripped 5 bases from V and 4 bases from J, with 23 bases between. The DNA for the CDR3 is TGTGCCAGCAGCAACGGAACCAGAGACGGAAAGACCTATGGCTACACCTTC. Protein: CASSNGTRDGKTYGYTF.

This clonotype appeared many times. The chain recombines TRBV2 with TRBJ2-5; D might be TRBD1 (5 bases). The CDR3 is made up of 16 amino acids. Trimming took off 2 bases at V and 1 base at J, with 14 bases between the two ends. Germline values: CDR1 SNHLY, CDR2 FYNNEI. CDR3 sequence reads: CASSESAGNFQETQYF. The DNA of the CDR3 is TGTGCCAGCAGTGAATCCGCAGGGAACTTCCAAGAGACCCAGTACTTC.

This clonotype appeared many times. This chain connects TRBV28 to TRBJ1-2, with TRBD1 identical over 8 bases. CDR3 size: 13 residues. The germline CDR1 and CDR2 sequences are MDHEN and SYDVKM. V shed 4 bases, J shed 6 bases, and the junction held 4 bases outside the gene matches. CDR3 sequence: CASSSQTGDGYTF. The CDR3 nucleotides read TGTGCCAGCAGTTCGCAGACAGGGGATGGCTACACCTTC.

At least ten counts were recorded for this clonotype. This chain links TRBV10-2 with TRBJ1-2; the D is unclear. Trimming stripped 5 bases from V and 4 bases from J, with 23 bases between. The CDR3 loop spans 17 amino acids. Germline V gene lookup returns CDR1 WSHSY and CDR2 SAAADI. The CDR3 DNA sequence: TGCGCCAGCAGTTACGAACTCACTTCTAGAAAGACCTATGGCTACACCTTC. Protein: CASSYELTSRKTYGYTF.

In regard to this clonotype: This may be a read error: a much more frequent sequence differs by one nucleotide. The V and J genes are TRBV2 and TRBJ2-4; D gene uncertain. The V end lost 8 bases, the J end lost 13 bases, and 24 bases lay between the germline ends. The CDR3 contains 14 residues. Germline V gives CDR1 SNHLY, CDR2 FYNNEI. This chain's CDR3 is CASLGSLSSYGQYF. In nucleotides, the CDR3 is TGTGCCAGCTTAGGATCTTTAAGCTCCTACGGGCAGTACTTC.

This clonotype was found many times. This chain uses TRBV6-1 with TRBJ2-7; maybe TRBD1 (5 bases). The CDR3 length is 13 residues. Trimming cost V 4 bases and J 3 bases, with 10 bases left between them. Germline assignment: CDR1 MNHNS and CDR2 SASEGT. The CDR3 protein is CASSGQRVYEQYF. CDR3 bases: TGTGCCAGCAGTGGACAGAGAGTCTACGAGCAGTACTTC.

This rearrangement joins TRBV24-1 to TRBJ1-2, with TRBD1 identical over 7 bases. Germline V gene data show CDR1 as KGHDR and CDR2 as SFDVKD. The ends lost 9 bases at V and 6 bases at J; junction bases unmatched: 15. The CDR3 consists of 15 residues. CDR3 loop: CATGGGFGGGDGYTF. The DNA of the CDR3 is TGTGCCACCGGTGGGGGATTCGGAGGGGGCGATGGCTACACCTTC.

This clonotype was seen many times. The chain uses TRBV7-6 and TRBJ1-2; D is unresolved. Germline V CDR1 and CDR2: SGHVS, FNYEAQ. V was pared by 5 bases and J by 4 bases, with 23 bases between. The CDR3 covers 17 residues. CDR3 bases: TGTGCCAGCAGCCCGAATGGTGAATCTCGAAAGACCTATGGCTACACCTTC. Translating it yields CASSPNGESRKTYGYTF. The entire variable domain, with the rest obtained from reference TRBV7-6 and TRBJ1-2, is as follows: GAGVSQSPRYKVTKRGQDVALRCDPISGHVSLYWYRQALGQGPEFLTYFNYEAQQDKSGLPNDRFSAERPEGSISTLTIQRTEQRDSAMYRCASSPNGESRKTYGYTFGSGTRLTVV.

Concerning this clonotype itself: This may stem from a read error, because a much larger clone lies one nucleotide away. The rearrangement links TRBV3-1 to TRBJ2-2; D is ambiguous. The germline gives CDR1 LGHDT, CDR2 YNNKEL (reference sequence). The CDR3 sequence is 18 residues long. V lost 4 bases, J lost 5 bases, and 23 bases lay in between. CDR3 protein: CASSRSYPIPGLTGELFF. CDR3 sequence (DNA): TGTGCCAGCAGCCGGTCATATCCCATTCCAGGCTTGACCGGGGAGCTGTTTTTT.

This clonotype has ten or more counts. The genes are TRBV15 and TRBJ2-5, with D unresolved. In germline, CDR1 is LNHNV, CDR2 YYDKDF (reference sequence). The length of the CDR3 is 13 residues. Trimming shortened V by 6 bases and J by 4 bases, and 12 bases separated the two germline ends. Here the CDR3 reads CATSNRVSETQYF. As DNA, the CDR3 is TGTGCCACCAGTAACCGGGTCTCAGAGACCCAGTACTTC.

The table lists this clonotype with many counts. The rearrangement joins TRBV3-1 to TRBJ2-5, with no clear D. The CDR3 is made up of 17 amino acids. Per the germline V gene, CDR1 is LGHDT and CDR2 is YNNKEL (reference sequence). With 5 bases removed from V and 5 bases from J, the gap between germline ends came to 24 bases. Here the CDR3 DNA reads TGTGCCAGCAGCTTTTCCCTTCCCATTTCTTTCTCTGAGACCCAGTACTTC. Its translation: CASSFSLPISFSETQYF.

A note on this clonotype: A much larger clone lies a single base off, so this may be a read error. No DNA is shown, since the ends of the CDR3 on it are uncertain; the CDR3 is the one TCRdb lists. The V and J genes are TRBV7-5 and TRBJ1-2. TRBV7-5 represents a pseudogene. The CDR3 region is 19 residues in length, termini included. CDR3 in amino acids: CISVPEKTNEVGTTYGYTF.

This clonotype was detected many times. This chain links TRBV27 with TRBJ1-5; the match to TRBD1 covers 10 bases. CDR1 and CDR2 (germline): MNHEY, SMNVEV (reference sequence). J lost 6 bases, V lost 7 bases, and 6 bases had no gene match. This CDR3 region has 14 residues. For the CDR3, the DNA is TGTGCCAGCAAGTCGACAGGGGGCAGTCAGCCCCAGCATTTT. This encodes CASKSTGGSQPQHF.

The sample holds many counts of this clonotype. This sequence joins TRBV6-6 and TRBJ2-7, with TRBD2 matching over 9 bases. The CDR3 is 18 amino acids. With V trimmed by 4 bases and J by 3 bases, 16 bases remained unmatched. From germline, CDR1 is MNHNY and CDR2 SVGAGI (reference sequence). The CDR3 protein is CASSWLGEAGGRVYEQYF. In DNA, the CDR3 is TGTGCCAGCAGTTGGCTTGGGGAAGCGGGAGGCAGGGTCTACGAGCAGTACTTC.

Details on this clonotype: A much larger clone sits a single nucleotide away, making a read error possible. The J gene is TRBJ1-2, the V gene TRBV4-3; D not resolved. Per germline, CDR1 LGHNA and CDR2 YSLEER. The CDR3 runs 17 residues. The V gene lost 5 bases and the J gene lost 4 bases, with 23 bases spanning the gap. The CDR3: CASSWCVGRRKAYGYTF. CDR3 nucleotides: TGCGCCAGCAGCTGGTGCGTAGGACGTCGAAAGGCCTATGGCTACACCTTC.

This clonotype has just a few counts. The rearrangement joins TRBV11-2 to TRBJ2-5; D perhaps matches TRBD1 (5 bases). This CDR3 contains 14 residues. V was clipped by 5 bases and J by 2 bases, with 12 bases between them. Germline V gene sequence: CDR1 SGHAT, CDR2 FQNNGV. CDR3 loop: CASSQDRVQETQYF. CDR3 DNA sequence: TGTGCCAGCAGCCAAGACAGAGTTCAAGAGACCCAGTACTTC.

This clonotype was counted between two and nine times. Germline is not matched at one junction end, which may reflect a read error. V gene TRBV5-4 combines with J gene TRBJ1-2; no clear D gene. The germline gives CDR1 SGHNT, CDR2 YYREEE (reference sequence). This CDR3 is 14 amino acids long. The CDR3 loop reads CASSFRGEDYGHTF. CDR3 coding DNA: TGTGCCAGCAGCTTTCGGGGAGAAGACTATGGCCACACCTTC.

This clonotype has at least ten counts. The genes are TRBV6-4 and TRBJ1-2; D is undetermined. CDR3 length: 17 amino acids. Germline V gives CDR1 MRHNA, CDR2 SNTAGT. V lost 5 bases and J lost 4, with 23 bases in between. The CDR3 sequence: CASSYVTSHGKTYGYTF. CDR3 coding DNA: TGTGCCAGCAGTTATGTGACCTCACACGGAAAGACCTATGGCTACACCTTC.

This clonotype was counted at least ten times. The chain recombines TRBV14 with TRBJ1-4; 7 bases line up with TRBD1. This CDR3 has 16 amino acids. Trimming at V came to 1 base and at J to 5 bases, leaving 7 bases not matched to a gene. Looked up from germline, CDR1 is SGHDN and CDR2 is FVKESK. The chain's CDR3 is CASSQGRQGINEKLFF. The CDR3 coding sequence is TGTGCCAGCAGCCAAGGGAGACAGGGAATCAATGAAAAACTGTTTTTT.

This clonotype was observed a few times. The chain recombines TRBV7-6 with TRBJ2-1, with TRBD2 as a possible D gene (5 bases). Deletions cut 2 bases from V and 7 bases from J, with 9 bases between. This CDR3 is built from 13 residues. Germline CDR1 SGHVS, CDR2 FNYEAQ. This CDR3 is CASSLSRENEQFF. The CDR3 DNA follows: TGTGCCAGCAGCTTATCGAGGGAGAATGAGCAGTTCTTC.

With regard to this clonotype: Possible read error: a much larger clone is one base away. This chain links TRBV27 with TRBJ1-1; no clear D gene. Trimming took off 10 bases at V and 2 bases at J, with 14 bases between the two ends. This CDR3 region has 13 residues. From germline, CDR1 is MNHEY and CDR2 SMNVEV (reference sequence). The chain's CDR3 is CANSQTYNTEAFF. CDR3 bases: TGTGCCAACAGCCAAACATACAACACTGAAGCTTTCTTT.

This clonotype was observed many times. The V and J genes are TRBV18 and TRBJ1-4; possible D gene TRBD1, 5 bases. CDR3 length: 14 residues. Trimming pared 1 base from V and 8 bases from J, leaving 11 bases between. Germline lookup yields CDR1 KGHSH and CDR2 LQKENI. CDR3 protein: CASSPQGTQEKLFF. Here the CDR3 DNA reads TGTGCCAGCTCACCACAAGGGACGCAGGAAAAACTGTTTTTT. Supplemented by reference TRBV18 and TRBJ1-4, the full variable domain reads NAGVMQNPRHLVRRRGQEARLRCSPMKGHSHVYWYRQLPEEGLKFMVYLQKENIIDESGMPKERFSAEFPKEGPSILRIQQVVRGDSAAYFCASSPQGTQEKLFFGSGTQLSVL.

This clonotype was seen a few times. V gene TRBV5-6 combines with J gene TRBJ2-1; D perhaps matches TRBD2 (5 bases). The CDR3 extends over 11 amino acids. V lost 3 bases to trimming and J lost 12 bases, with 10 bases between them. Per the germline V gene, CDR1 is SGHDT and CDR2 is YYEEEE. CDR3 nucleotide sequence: TGTGCCAGCAGCTCCGGGGTTTTGCAGTTCTTC. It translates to CASSSGVLQFF.

In nucleotides, the CDR3 is TGTGCCAGCAGGACTACAGGGGGGAGGGGTGAAAAACTGTTTTTT. Translated, it gives CASRTTGGRGEKLFF. The rearrangement links TRBV2 to TRBJ1-4; TRBD1 aligns across 8 bases. The CDR3 covers 15 residues. Germline lookup yields CDR1 SNHLY and CDR2 FYNNEI. J gave up 7 bases and V 6 bases, and 10 bases lay outside the gene matches.

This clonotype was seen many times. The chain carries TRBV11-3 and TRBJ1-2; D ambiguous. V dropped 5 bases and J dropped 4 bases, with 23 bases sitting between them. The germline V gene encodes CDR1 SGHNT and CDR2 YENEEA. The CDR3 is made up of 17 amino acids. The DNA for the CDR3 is TGTGCCAGCAGCAGTCGATCCGATCTCGGAAAGACCTATGGCTACACCTTC. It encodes CASSSRSDLGKTYGYTF.

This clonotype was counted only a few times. CDR3 region: CASSQSRSGTEEETQYF. CDR3 DNA sequence: TGCGCCAGCAGTCAATCTAGGAGCGGGACAGAAGAAGAGACCCAGTACTTC. The V gene is TRBV23-1, the J gene TRBJ2-5; D possibly matches TRBD1 or TRBD2 (7 bases each). TRBV23-1 is classed as an ORF, of uncertain function. The germline V and J ends were trimmed by 0 bases and 3 bases, with 17 bases remaining between them. There are 17 residues in the CDR3.